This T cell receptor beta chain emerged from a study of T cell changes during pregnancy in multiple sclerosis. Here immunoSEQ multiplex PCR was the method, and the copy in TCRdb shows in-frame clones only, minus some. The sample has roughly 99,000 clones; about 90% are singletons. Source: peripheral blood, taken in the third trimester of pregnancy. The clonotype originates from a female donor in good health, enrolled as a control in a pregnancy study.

DNA of the CDR3: TGCGCCAGCAGCATGGGACAGGGGGGGACTGAAGCTTTCTTT. This encodes CASSMGQGGTEAFF. V gene TRBV5-1 combines with J gene TRBJ1-1; 11 nucleotides match TRBD1. Trimming cost V 4 bases and J 5 bases; bases outside gene matches: 4. The CDR3 length is 14 residues. Germline values: CDR1 SGHRS, CDR2 YFSETQ.